These 14 T cell receptor beta chains share one sample of origin, sequenced in a study of post-analysis software for immune sequencing data. Their specific antigens are unknown. Every TCR beta cDNA library bore unique molecular identifiers. TCRdb re-analysed the PCR reads in MiXCR, keeping a single row per CDR3 protein. Among 740,000 or so distinct CDR3 sequences listed, around 50% were seen once. Study-wide results and caveats: In patients, four to six TRBV segments were more frequent than in controls, with TRBV5-6, TRBV5-1 and TRBV20-1 among them.

The sequenced sample was blood. The receptors originated from a girl aged 5-17 years with multiple sclerosis.

The V and J genes are TRBV7-9 and TRBJ1-2; a possible D gene is TRBD1 (6 bases). The CDR3 is 13 amino acids. Per the germline V gene, CDR1 is SEHNR and CDR2 is FQNEAQ (reference sequence). V lost 3 bases and J 3 bases, leaving 8 bases between the germline ends. The CDR3 bases are TGTGCCAGCAGCTTGAACAGGGACTATGGCTACACCTTC. Amino acids: CASSLNRDYGYTF.

V is TRBV25-1 and J is TRBJ2-3, with 11 positions matching TRBD1. Per the germline V gene, CDR1 is MGHDK and CDR2 is SYGVNS. Germline trimming cut 4 bases from V and 3 bases from J; bases unmatched to any gene: 3. This CDR3 spans 15 amino acids. The CDR3 region is CASSGGQGVTDTQYF. The CDR3 DNA is TGTGCCAGCAGTGGGGGACAGGGGGTTACAGATACGCAGTATTTT.

The rearrangement joins TRBV7-9 to TRBJ2-5, with D possibly being TRBD1 or TRBD2 (5 bases each). The CDR3 consists of 17 residues. With 5 bases removed from V and 2 bases from J, the gap between germline ends came to 21 bases. Germline loops: CDR1 SEHNR, CDR2 FQNEAQ (reference sequence). Written as DNA, the CDR3 is TGTGCCAGCAGCGAAATTGGGACCCCGATTATACAAGAGACCCAGTACTTC. Translated: CASSEIGTPIIQETQYF.

This clonotype turned up a few times. CDR3 region: CASRPSGWETQYF. The CDR3 region has the DNA TGTGCCAGCAGGCCCAGCGGGTGGGAGACCCAGTACTTC. The V gene is TRBV7-7, the J gene TRBJ2-5; a weak D match, TRBD2 (6 bases). Germline V gives CDR1 SSHAT, CDR2 FNYEAQ (reference sequence). Trimming shortened V by 6 bases and J by 5 bases, and 13 bases separated the two germline ends. The CDR3 contains 13 residues.

This clonotype showed up just a few times. This sequence joins TRBV29-1 and TRBJ2-7; perhaps TRBD1 as D (6 bases). Trimming left V 2 bases short and J 6 bases short, with 11 bases between. Per the germline V gene, CDR1 is SQVTM and CDR2 is ANQGSEA. The CDR3 is made up of 12 amino acids. The CDR3 loop reads CSVETGNREQYF. CDR3 sequence (DNA): TGCAGCGTTGAAACAGGGAATCGCGAGCAGTACTTC.

V gene TRBV4-1 combines with J gene TRBJ2-7, with D perhaps given as TRBD1 or TRBD2 (6 bases each). The V end lost 3 bases, the J end lost 7 bases, and 19 bases lay between the germline ends. From germline, CDR1 is MGHRA and CDR2 YSYEKL. There are 15 residues in the CDR3. The CDR3 nucleotides are TGCGCCAGCAGCCACCCTCAGGGGCTAGCGAAGGAGCAGTACTTC. This translates into CASSHPQGLAKEQYF.

V and J are TRBV7-9 and TRBJ2-1; 8 bases agree with TRBD1. The germline V gene has CDR1 SEHNR and CDR2 FQNEAQ (reference sequence). The CDR3 contains 18 residues. J lost 1 base, V lost 5 bases, and 13 bases had no gene match. The CDR3 nucleotides read TGTGCCAGCAGCATCGATTATCGGACAGGGAGTTCCTACAATGAGCAGTTCTTC. This codes for CASSIDYRTGSSYNEQFF.

This chain uses TRBV10-3 with TRBJ1-1; no firm D call. The V gene's germline CDR1 is ENHRY and CDR2 SYGVKD. The germline V and J ends were trimmed by 5 bases and 5 bases, with 9 bases remaining between them. The CDR3 extends over 12 amino acids. The CDR3 DNA follows: TGTGCCATCAGTCGACCGGGGACTGAAGCTTTCTTT. It specifies CAISRPGTEAFF.

A note on this clonotype: An end of the junction does not agree with germline; a read error may underlie this. The chain couples TRBV6-1 to TRBJ2-7; a weak D match, TRBD2 (5 bases). Germline CDR1 and CDR2: MNHNS and SASEGT. The CDR3 extends over 15 amino acids. CDR3 in DNA: TGTGCCAGCAGTAAAGCGCTAGGAGGATCCTACGAGCAGTACTTC. Its translation is CASSKALGGSYEQYF.

The chain couples TRBV5-1 to TRBJ2-7; 7 positions agree with TRBD1. The CDR3 has 14 amino acids. The germline gives CDR1 SGHRS, CDR2 YFSETQ. Trimming cost V 0 bases and J 4 bases; bases outside gene matches: 4. The CDR3 spells CASSLEGQLYEQYF. DNA for the CDR3: TGCGCCAGCAGCTTGGAGGGACAGCTTTACGAGCAGTACTTC.

V and J are TRBV12-3 or TRBV12-4 and TRBJ2-1, with D possibly being TRBD2 (6 bases). V lost 3 bases, J lost 9 bases, and 18 bases lay in between. The CDR3 contains 15 residues. CDR3 sequence: CASSFGRDVLVEQFF. DNA of the CDR3: TGTGCCAGCAGTTTTGGGCGGGACGTTCTAGTTGAGCAGTTCTTC.

This clonotype was detected a few times. The chain has TRBV25-1 and TRBJ2-7, with a weak D call TRBD1 (6 bases). The tail of the sequence fits TRBJ2-5 better, so the J call may be wrong. The CDR3 extends over 14 amino acids. Germline V gives CDR1 MGHDK, CDR2 SYGVNS. The DNA for the CDR3 is TGTGCCAGCAGTGACGTGACAGGCGTGGAGACCCAGTACTTC. Amino acid sequence: CASSDVTGVETQYF.

This chain connects TRBV15 to TRBJ2-4; the match to TRBD2 covers 7 bases. Losses at the gene ends were 4 bases for V and 0 bases for J; bases not matched to a gene: 9. Germline assignment: CDR1 LNHNV and CDR2 YYDKDF (reference sequence). The CDR3 is 17 residues long. The CDR3 here is CATSNGGGSLAKNIQYF. The CDR3 bases are TGTGCCACCAGCAACGGCGGGGGATCCCTAGCCAAAAACATTCAGTACTTC.

The V call is TRBV12-3 or TRBV12-4, the J call TRBJ2-2; TRBD2 matches at 10 bases. The CDR3 runs 15 residues. V shed 8 bases and J 1 base; nucleotides not matched to a gene: 4. CDR3 loop: CASRASGRNTGELFF. The CDR3 DNA reads as TGTGCCAGCCGAGCTAGCGGGAGGAACACCGGGGAGCTGTTTTTT.